This T cell receptor (beta chain) was documented in a study of blood T cell repertoires in COVID-19. The CDR3 has 16 amino acids. From germline, CDR1 is KGHSH and CDR2 LQKENI. V lost 3 bases to trimming and J lost 6 bases, with 20 bases between them. Clones were sequenced by immunoSEQ multiplex PCR, and TCRdb holds only the in-frame ones, with some missing. The table lists roughly 68,000 clones, about 92% of them singletons. The chain employs TRBV18 and TRBJ1-1; the D gene is possibly TRBD1 (5 bases). This receptor was taken from a man between 45 and 60 years old with COVID-19, enrolled during active disease. The source material was peripheral blood. CDR3 amino acids: CASSPPWDGGAAEAFF. Here the CDR3 DNA reads TGTGCCAGCTCACCCCCTTGGGACGGGGGTGCTGCTGAAGCTTTCTTT.